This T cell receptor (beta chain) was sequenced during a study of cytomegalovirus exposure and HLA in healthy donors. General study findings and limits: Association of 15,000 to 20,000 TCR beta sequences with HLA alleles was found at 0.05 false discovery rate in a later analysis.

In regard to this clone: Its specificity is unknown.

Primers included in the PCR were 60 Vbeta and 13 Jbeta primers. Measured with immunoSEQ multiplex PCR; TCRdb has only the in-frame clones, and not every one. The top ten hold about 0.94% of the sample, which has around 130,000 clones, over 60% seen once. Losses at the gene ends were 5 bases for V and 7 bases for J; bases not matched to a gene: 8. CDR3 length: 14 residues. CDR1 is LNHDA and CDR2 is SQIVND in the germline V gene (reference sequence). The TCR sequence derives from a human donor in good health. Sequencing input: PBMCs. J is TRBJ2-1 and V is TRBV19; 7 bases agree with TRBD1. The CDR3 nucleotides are TGTGCCAGTAGTGAGGGGACAGAACTAAATGAGCAGTTCTTC. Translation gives CASSEGTELNEQFF.